The clone carrying this T cell receptor beta chain occurred a few times. The data derive from a study of cytomegalovirus exposure and HLA in healthy donors. Each of the donors was a healthy bone marrow donor. Looked up from germline, CDR1 is SQVTM and CDR2 is ANQGSEA. The CDR3 extends over 16 amino acids. V dropped 5 bases and J dropped 0; count of bases not matched to a gene: 10. Amplification used 60 Vbeta primers and 13 Jbeta primers. Produced via immunoSEQ multiplex PCR; TCRdb's table is partial and in-frame only. The top ten clones hold roughly 8% of a sample with approximately 32,000 clones, approximately 76% of them seen once.

The chain has TRBV29-1 and TRBJ1-2; 9 bases map to TRBD1. The sample consisted of PBMCs. The TCR comes from a woman aged 30 to 39 in good health and CMV-seropositive. The CDR3 coding sequence is TGCAGCGTTCAACTCCCCACAGGGGGCTCTAACTATGGCTACACCTTC. Translating gives CSVQLPTGGSNYGYTF.